This is a list of T cell receptor beta chains from one sample in a study of shared clonotypes between healthy human individuals. Profiling relied on immunoSEQ multiplex PCR, and the TCRdb table lists in-frame clones only, not all of them. The sample includes roughly 770,000 clones, 96% of them seen just once. Sample: naive CD8+ T cells sorted from blood. These receptors were taken from a man between 25 and 39 years old in good health. Both conserved end residues are part of each CDR3. D genes are given only for firm matches. A row's size may be missing; if present it is once, few, many or a size class.

J	size	D	V	CDR3	DNA
TRBJ2-7	.	TRBD2	TRBV6-5	CASSYSIASGSTEQYF	TGTGCCAGCAGTTACTCGATAGCTAGCGGGAGTACCGAGCAGTACTTC
TRBJ1-5	.	TRBD1	TRBV7-2	CASSFAGQAKGQPQHF	TGTGCCAGCAGCTTCGCAGGACAGGCTAAGGGGCAGCCCCAGCATTTT
TRBJ2-5	.	.	TRBV28	CATEKRDTQETQYF	TGTGCCACCGAGAAACGGGACACGCAAGAGACCCAGTACTTC
TRBJ2-7	.	.	TRBV30	CAWRTDVAYEQYF	TGTGCCTGGAGGACGGACGTTGCATACGAGCAGTACTTC
TRBJ2-7	.	.	TRBV27	CASTPSFGRGKGEQYF	TGTGCCAGCACCCCCAGTTTTGGCAGGGGAAAAGGAGAGCAGTACTTC
TRBJ2-7	.	.	TRBV10-3	CAISGSYEQYF	TGTGCCATCAGTGGCTCCTACGAGCAGTACTTC
TRBJ2-5	.	.	TRBV5-5	CASSSTRRGETQYF	TGTGCCAGCAGCTCAACAAGGCGGGGAGAGACCCAGTACTTC
TRBJ2-5	once	.	TRBV27	CASSFIGGPQETQYF	TGTGCCAGCAGTTTTATAGGAGGGCCTCAGGAGACCCAGTACTTC
TRBJ2-5	.	.	TRBV9	CASSLSRDYQETQYF	TGTGCCAGCAGCCTCAGCCGGGACTACCAAGAGACCCAGTACTTC
TRBJ2-2	.	TRBD2	TRBV27	CASSLLLAGEIGELFF	TGTGCCAGCAGTTTATTACTAGCGGGAGAGATCGGGGAGCTGTTTTTT
TRBJ2-7	.	.	TRBV9	CASSVGGNYAEQYF	TGTGCCAGCAGCGTAGGAGGGAATTATGCCGAGCAGTACTTC
TRBJ2-7	.	TRBD2	TRBV27	CASSLAGGPSYEQYF	TGTGCCAGCAGTTTAGCGGGAGGGCCCAGCTACGAGCAGTACTTC
TRBJ2-1	.	TRBD1	TRBV5-1	CASSPGQGSNEQFF	TGCGCCAGCAGCCCCGGACAGGGGAGCAATGAGCAGTTCTTC
TRBJ2-1	.	TRBD1	TRBV27	CASGLGTGGNEQFF	TGTGCCAGCGGCCTCGGGACAGGGGGTAATGAGCAGTTCTTC
TRBJ1-5	.	.	TRBV19	CASSIPQGGSNQPQHF	TGTGCCAGTAGTATCCCGCAGGGCGGGAGCAATCAGCCCCAGCATTTT
TRBJ1-4	.	.	TRBV5-6	CASSRHGFSTNEKLFF	TGTGCCAGCAGTCGTCATGGTTTCAGCACTAATGAAAAACTGTTTTTT
TRBJ2-5	.	TRBD2	TRBV5-1	CASSSRTSGKRETQYF	TGCGCCAGCAGCTCACGGACTAGCGGGAAGCGGGAGACCCAGTACTTC
TRBJ2-7	.	.	TRBV29-1	CSVSGRESYEQYF	TGCAGCGTTTCGGGCAGGGAGTCCTACGAGCAGTACTTC
TRBJ2-7	.	.	TRBV25-1	CASSESPPITGREQYF	TGTGCCAGCAGTGAGTCTCCCCCCATTACAGGGAGGGAGCAGTACTTC
TRBJ2-1	.	.	TRBV5-4	CASSLAGRVNEQFF	TGTGCCAGCAGCTTAGCCGGACGAGTAAATGAGCAGTTCTTC
TRBJ1-1	once	TRBD1	TRBV7-9	CASSDRGWGMNTEAFF	TGTGCCAGCAGCGACAGGGGCTGGGGGATGAACACTGAAGCTTTCTTT
TRBJ2-3	.	.	TRBV15	CATSRDPARTDTQYF	TGTGCCACCAGCAGAGATCCAGCGCGTACAGATACGCAGTATTTT
TRBJ2-1	.	.	TRBV6-5	CASSFGLASYNEQFF	TGTGCCAGCAGTTTCGGACTGGCATCCTACAATGAGCAGTTCTTC
TRBJ2-4	.	.	TRBV11-2	CASSFMGGEGAENIQYF	TGTGCCAGCAGCTTTATGGGGGGTGAGGGGGCGGAAAACATTCAGTACTTC
TRBJ1-5	.	.	TRBV7-6	CASSLGQGDQPQHF	TGTGCCAGCAGCTTAGGGCAGGGAGATCAGCCCCAGCATTTT